A single TCR beta chain is shown here with its context. Its specificity is not known. A second PCR of about 7 to 12 cycles used a sample-barcoded 5' primer and a J-beta primer mix. TCRdb analysed the 5' RACE reads with MiXCR anew, one entry per CDR3 protein. The sample comprises some 920,000 distinct CDR3 sequences, roughly 51% of which are singletons, and around 21% rests with the top ten. The data stem from a study of blood T cells in healthy people across ages. General observations from the study: Per million T cells, the diversity of TCR beta decreased roughly linearly as age advanced.

The germline V and J ends were trimmed by 0 bases and 7 bases, with 10 bases remaining between them. The germline CDR1 and CDR2 sequences are DFQATT and SNEGSKA (reference sequence). This CDR3 has 13 residues. V gene TRBV20-1 combines with J gene TRBJ2-1, with D possibly being TRBD1 (6 bases). Sequencing was carried out using blood. This clonotype was sampled from a woman between 55 and 75 years old in good health. CDR3 bases: TGCAGTGCTAGAGAAGCCACAGGGAATGAGCAGTTCTTC. Translation gives CSAREATGNEQFF.